The clone carrying this T cell receptor beta chain was detected only a few times. The TCR library protocol was used to attach unique molecular identifiers. These identifiers were attached to individual cDNA molecules. TCRdb re-derived calls from the 5' RACE reads in MiXCR, one entry per CDR3 protein. Counted here are approximately 26,000 distinct CDR3 sequences, 5.1% occurring once; the ten biggest clones make up 2.5% to 3%. The length of the CDR3 is 16 residues. With 3 bases clipped from V and 8 bases from J, the junction kept 10 bases outside the gene matches. Germline-derived CDR1 and CDR2 are SGDLS and YYNGEE. These data come from a study of early T cells in non-severe SARS-CoV-2 infection. On the study more broadly: Sequencing input comprised bulk RNA from unsorted whole blood; chain pairing was not available.

The clonotype comes from an adult who was a healthcare worker with PCR-confirmed SARS-CoV-2 infection or an uninfected control (not recorded which). Sequenced sample: whole blood. The gene calls are TRBV9 and TRBJ2-2, with 10 bases aligning to TRBD2. Here the CDR3 DNA reads TGTGCCAGCAGCGACCGGGCGCTAGCGGGGGCGGGGGAGCTGTTTTTT. Its protein is CASSDRALAGAGELFF.